The T cell receptor (beta chain) described here comes from a study of metastatic and nonmetastatic thyroid tumors. Across the whole study: Across peripheral blood and tumor or nodule tissue samples taken from malignant and benign thyroid patients, the repertoires were compared with one another. Study-wide points: TCR beta diversity was reportedly significantly higher in malignant thyroid tumors than benign nodules, in blood and tumor.

The CDR3 extends over 19 amino acids. With V trimmed by 4 bases and J by 2 bases, 15 bases remained unmatched. Germline V CDR1 and CDR2: SGHRS, YFSETQ. Every patient was untreated before thyroid surgery. This clone was seen more than once but under ten times. Its target is not known. Original processing notes: To classify distant metastasis in papillary thyroid cancer, a model was built from CDR3 differences across clinicopathological groups. MiXCR reprocessed the PCR reads for TCRdb. For this entry, the V and J calls and clone size follow TCRdb and not the study's own pipeline. The sample holds 15,000 to 20,000 clones, under 25% seen once.

The chain has TRBV5-1 and TRBJ1-1, with 12 bases matching TRBD1. The sequenced material came from adjacent normal tissue. The TCR was taken from a female donor with papillary thyroid cancer or a benign thyroid nodule (not recorded which). Some clones in this sample may be carry-over from other donors' samples. The CDR3 nucleotides read TGCGCCAGCAGCCTACAAGTACCGGGACAGGGGGCTTACAACACTGAAGCTTTCTTT. Protein product: CASSLQVPGQGAYNTEAFF.